The source of this T cell receptor beta chain is a study of cytomegalovirus exposure and HLA in healthy donors. Study information: T cells numbering around 170 million yielded fewer than 140 million unique TCR beta sequences in an earlier analysis. Study-level points and caveats: TRBV6-2, TRBV6-3 and some other V segments were excluded as indistinguishable.

Points on this clone: What it binds is not known.

CDR1 and CDR2 from the germline V gene are SGHTA and FQGNSA. The J segment lost 9 bases and the V segment lost 6 bases, leaving 10 bases of the junction unmatched. This CDR3 comprises 15 residues. As for the donors, each was a healthy bone marrow donor. A multiplex PCR was run with 60 Vbeta primers and 13 Jbeta primers. Generated by immunoSEQ multiplex PCR, the TCRdb table keeps only in-frame clones and is missing some. The repertoire consists of some 150,000 clones, with roughly 82% occurring once and the leading ten covering about 6.1%. This receptor was identified in a woman between 45 and 65 years old in good health and CMV-seropositive. The sample consisted of PBMCs. V and J are TRBV7-2 and TRBJ1-6, with 8 bases fitting TRBD1. CDR3 in amino acids: CASSLMDRATSPLHF. The DNA of the CDR3 is TGTGCCAGCAGTTTGATGGACAGGGCCACTTCACCCCTCCACTTT.